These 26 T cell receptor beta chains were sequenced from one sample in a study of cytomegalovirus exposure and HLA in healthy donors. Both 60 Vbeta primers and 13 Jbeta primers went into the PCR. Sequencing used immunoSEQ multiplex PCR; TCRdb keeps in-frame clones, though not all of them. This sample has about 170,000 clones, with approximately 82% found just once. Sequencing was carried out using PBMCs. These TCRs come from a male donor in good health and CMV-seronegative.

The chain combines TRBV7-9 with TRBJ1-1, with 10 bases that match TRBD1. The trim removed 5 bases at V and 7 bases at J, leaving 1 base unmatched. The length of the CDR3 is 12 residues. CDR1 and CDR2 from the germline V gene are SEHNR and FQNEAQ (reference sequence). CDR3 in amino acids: CASSRDRGEAFF. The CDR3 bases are TGTGCCAGCAGCCGGGACAGGGGTGAAGCTTTCTTT.

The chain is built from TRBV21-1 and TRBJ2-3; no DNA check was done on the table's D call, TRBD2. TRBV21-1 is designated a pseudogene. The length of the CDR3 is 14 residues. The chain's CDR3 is CASSKGLSTDTQYF. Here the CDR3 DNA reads TGTGCCAGCAGCAAAGGACTTAGCACAGATACGCAGTATTTT.

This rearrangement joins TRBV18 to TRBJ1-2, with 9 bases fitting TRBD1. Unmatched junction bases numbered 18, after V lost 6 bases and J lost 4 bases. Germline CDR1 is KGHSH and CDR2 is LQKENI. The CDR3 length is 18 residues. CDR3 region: CASSRQGGGLLQIYGYTF. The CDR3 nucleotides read TGTGCCAGCTCCCGACAGGGGGGAGGCCTCTTACAGATCTATGGCTACACCTTC.

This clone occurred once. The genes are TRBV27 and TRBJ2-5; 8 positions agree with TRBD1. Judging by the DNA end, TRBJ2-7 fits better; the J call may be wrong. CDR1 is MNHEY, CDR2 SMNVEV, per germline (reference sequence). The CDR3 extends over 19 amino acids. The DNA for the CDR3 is TGTGCCAGCAGTCCAATGACAGGGACAGGTCCTGAAATAAACTACGAGCAGTACTTC. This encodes CASSPMTGTGPEINYEQYF.

CDR3 DNA: TGCGCCAGCAGCCAAATGGCGTCCAGAGGCACTGAAGCTTTCTTT. Amino acids: CASSQMASRGTEAFF. The rearrangement links TRBV4-1 to TRBJ1-1; D call uncertain. Germline CDR1 and CDR2: MGHRA and YSYEKL. V was cut by 2 bases and J by 4 bases, with 14 bases left in between. The CDR3 is 15 residues long.

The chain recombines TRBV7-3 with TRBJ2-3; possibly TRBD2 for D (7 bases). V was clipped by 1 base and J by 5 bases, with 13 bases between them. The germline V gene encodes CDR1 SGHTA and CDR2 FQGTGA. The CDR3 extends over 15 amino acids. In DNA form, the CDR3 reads TGTGCCAGCAGCTTAAAGGGGGGGGCGGGAGATACGCAGTATTTT. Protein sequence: CASSLKGGAGDTQYF.

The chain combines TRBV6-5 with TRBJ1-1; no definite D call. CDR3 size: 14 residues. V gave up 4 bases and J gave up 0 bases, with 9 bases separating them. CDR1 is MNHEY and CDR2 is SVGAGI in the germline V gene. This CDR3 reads CASSWAKMNTEAFF. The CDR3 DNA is TGTGCCAGCAGTTGGGCGAAAATGAACACTGAAGCTTTCTTT.

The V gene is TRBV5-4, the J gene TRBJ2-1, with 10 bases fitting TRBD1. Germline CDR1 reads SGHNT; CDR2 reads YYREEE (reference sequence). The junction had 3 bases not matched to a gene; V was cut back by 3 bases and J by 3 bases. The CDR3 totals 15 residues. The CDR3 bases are TGTGCCAGCAGCTGGGACAGGGGTGGCTACAATGAGCAGTTCTTC. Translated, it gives CASSWDRGGYNEQFF.

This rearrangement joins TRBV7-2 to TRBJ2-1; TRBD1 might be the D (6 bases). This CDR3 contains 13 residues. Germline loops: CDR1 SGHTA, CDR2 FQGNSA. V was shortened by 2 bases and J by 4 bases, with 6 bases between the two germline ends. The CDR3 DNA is TGTGCCAGCAGCTTACAGGGGTACAATGAGCAGTTCTTC. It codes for CASSLQGYNEQFF.

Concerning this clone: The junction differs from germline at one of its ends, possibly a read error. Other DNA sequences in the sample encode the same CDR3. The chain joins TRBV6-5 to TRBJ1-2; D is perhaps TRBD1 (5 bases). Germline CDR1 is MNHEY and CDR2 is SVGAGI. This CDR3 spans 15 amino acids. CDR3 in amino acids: CASSYQPAGGDGYTF. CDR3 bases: TGTGCCAGTAGTTACCAACCGGCCGGGGGGGACGGCTACACCTTC.

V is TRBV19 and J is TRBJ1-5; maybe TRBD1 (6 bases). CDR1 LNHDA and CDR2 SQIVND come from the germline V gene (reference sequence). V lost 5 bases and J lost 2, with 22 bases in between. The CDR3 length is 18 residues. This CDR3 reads CASSLRAPPTGRNQPQHF. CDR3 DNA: TGTGCCAGTAGTCTTAGGGCCCCGCCGACAGGCCGCAATCAGCCCCAGCATTTT. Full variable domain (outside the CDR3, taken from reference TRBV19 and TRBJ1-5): DGGITQSPKYLFRKEGQNVTLSCEQNLNHDAMYWYRQDPGQGLRLIYYSQIVNDFQKGDIAEGYSVSREKKESFPLTVTSAQKNPTAFYLCASSLRAPPTGRNQPQHFGDGTRLSIL.

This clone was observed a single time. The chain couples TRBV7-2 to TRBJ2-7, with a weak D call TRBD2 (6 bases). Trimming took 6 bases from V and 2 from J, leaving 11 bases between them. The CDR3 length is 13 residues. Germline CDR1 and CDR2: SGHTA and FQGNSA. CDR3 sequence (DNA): TGTGCCAGCAGTCGGGACTTAACCTACGAGCAGTACTTC. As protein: CASSRDLTYEQYF. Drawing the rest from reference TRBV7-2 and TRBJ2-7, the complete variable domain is GAGVSQSPSNKVTEKGKDVELRCDPISGHTALYWYRQSLGQGLEFLIYFQGNSAPDKSGLPSDRFSAERTGGSVSTLTIQRTQQEDSAVYLCASSRDLTYEQYFGPGTRLTVT.

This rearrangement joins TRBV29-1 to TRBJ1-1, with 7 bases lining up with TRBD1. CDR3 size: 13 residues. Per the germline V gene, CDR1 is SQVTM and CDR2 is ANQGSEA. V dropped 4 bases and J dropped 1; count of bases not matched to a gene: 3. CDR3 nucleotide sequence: TGCAGCGTTGTGACAGGGTGGAACACTGAAGCTTTCTTT. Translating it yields CSVVTGWNTEAFF.

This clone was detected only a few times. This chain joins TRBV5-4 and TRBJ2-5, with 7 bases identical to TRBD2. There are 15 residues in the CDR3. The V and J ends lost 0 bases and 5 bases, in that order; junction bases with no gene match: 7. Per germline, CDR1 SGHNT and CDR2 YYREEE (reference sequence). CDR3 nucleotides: TGTGCCAGCAGCTTGGGTGGGCAGGGAGGGGAGACCCAGTACTTC. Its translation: CASSLGGQGGETQYF.

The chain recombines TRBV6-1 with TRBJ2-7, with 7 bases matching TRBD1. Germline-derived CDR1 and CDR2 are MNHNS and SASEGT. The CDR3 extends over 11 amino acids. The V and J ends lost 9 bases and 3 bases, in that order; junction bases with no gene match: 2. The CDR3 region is CARGTVYEQYF. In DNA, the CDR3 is TGTGCCAGAGGGACAGTCTACGAGCAGTACTTC.

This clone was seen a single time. This CDR3 reads CASSARDRRDGYTF. DNA for the CDR3: TGTGCCAGCAGCGCCCGGGACAGGAGGGATGGCTACACCTTC. V gene TRBV9 combines with J gene TRBJ1-2, with 8 bases identical to TRBD1. Trimming removed 3 bases from V and 6 bases from J; junction bases left unmatched: 7. This CDR3 region has 14 residues. Germline-derived CDR1 and CDR2 are SGDLS and YYNGEE.

The CDR3 sequence: CASNLAGARQPQHF. DNA of the CDR3: TGTGCCAGCAATCTTGCGGGGGCTAGGCAGCCCCAGCATTTT. The genes are TRBV6-6 and TRBJ1-5; TRBD1 might be the D (6 bases). The V gene lost 7 bases and the J gene lost 7 bases, with 17 bases spanning the gap. Germline V gene data show CDR1 as MNHNY and CDR2 as SVGAGI (reference sequence). This CDR3 is built from 14 residues.

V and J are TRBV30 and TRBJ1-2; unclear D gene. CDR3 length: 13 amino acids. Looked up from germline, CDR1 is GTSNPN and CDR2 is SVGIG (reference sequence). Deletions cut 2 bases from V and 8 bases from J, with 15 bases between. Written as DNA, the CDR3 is TGTGCCTGGAGTCCCAGTGGAGTAAAGGGCTACACCTTC. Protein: CAWSPSGVKGYTF. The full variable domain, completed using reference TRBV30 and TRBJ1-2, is SQTIHQWPATLVQPVGSPLSLECTVEGTSNPNLYWYRQAAGRGLQLLFYSVGIGQISSEVPQNLSASRPQDRQFILSSKKLLLSDSGFYLCAWSPSGVKGYTFGSGTRLTVV.

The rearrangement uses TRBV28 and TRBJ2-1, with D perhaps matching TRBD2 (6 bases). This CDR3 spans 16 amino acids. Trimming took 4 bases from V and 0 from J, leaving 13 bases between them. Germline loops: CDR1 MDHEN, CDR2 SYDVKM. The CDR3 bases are TGTGCCAGCAGTTCGCGGCGGGAAAGCTCCTACAATGAGCAGTTCTTC. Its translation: CASSSRRESSYNEQFF.

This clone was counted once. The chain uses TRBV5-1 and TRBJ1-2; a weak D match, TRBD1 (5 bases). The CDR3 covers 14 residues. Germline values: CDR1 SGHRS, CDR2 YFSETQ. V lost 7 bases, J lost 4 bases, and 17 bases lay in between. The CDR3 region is CASGGGAAPYGYTF. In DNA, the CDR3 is TGCGCCAGCGGAGGAGGGGCAGCACCCTATGGCTACACCTTC.

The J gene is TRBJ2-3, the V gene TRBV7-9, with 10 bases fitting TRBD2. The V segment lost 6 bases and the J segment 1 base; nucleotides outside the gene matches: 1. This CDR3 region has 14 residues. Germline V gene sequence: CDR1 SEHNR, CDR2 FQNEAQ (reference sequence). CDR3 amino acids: CASRLAGGTDTQYF. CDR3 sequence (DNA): TGTGCCAGCAGGCTAGCGGGGGGCACAGATACGCAGTATTTT. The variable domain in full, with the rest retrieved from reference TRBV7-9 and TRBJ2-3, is DTGVSQNPRHKITKRGQNVTFRCDPISEHNRLYWYRQTLGQGPEFLTYFQNEAQLEKSRLLSDRFSAERPKGSFSTLEIQRTEQGDSAMYLCASRLAGGTDTQYFGPGTRLTVL.

CDR3 region: CASFGTGSSPLHF. The DNA for the CDR3 is TGTGCCAGTTTCGGGACAGGGAGTTCACCCCTCCACTTT. V usage is TRBV6-5 and J usage is TRBJ1-6, with 9 positions matching TRBD1. The trim removed 9 bases at V and 9 bases at J, leaving 6 bases unmatched. Germline V gene lookup returns CDR1 MNHEY and CDR2 SVGAGI. This CDR3 is 13 amino acids long.

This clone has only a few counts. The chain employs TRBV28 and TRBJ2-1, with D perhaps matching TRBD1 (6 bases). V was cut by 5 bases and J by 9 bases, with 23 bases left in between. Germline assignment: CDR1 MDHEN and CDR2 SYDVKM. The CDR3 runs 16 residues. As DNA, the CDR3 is TGTGCCAGCAGTCCCACATGGCAGGGGATAATCATTGAGCAGTTCTTC. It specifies CASSPTWQGIIIEQFF.

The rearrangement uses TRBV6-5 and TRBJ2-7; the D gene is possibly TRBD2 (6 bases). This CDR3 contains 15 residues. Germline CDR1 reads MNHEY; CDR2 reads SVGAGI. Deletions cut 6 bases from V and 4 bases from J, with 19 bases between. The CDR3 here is CASSPTLTGVYEQYF. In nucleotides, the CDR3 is TGTGCCAGCAGCCCCACTCTTACGGGAGTATACGAGCAGTACTTC.

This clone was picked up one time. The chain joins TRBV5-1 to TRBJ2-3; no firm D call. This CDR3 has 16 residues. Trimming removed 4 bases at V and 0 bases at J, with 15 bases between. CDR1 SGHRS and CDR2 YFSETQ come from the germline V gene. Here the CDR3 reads CASSLSTQSSTDTQYF. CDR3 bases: TGCGCCAGCAGCCTATCTACACAGAGTAGCACAGATACGCAGTATTTT.

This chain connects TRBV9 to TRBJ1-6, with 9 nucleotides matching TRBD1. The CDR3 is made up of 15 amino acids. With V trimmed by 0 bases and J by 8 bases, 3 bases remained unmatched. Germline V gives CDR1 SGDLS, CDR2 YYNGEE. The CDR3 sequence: CASSVAGTGHSPLHF. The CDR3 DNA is TGTGCCAGCAGCGTAGCCGGGACAGGGCATTCACCCCTCCACTTT. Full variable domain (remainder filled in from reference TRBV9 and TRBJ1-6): DSGVTQTPKHLITATGQRVTLRCSPRSGDLSVYWYQQSLDQGLQFLIQYYNGEERAKGNILERFSAQQFPDLHSELNLSSLELGDSALYFCASSVAGTGHSPLHFGNGTRLTVT.